Listed below are T cell receptor beta chains from one sample, sequenced in a study of T cells after yellow fever vaccination. Each CDR3 protein is one row after TCRdb ran MiXCR on the 5' RACE reads. This sample has hundreds of thousands of distinct CDR3 sequences, with 3.6% found just once. The sequencing used PBMCs, collected on the day of the yellow fever booster vaccination. These receptors were obtained from a young man who received the YFV17D yellow fever vaccine. Both conserved end residues are part of each CDR3. The order of the fields is clone size, J gene, V gene, D gene, CDR3 DNA, CDR3 protein. D genes are given only for firm matches. Size is omitted from some rows. Given values are once, few, many or a class for expanded clones.

abundance: many
j_gene: TRBJ2-1
v_gene: TRBV29-1
d_gene: -
CDR3nt: TGCAGCGGTCGGTGGACGGACAGCCCTAGCTCCTACAATGAGCAGTTCTTC
CDR3aa: CSGRWTDSPSSYNEQFF

abundance: many
j_gene: TRBJ1-2
v_gene: TRBV20-1
d_gene: -
CDR3nt: TGCAGTGCCCAGACCGATTATGGCTACACCTTC
CDR3aa: CSAQTDYGYTF

abundance: many
j_gene: TRBJ2-3
v_gene: TRBV11-2
d_gene: -
CDR3nt: TGTGCCAGCGGGAATACGGTTGGGGCGCAGTATTTT
CDR3aa: CASGNTVGAQYF

abundance: few
j_gene: TRBJ1-2
v_gene: TRBV4-3
d_gene: TRBD1
CDR3nt: TGCGCCAGCAGCCAGCAGGGGGCCTCGGGGGACGGCTACACCTTC
CDR3aa: CASSQQGASGDGYTF

abundance: -
j_gene: TRBJ1-5
v_gene: TRBV20-1
d_gene: TRBD1
CDR3nt: TGCAGTGCTAGAGAGCCCGGACAGGGGAATCGGCCCCAGCATTTT
CDR3aa: CSAREPGQGNRPQHF

abundance: few
j_gene: TRBJ1-1
v_gene: TRBV5-1
d_gene: TRBD1
CDR3nt: TGCGCCAGTGGGACAGGGGAGGGCACTGAAGCTTTCTTT
CDR3aa: CASGTGEGTEAFF

abundance: many
j_gene: TRBJ2-2
v_gene: TRBV4-1
d_gene: TRBD2
CDR3nt: TGCGCCAGCAGCACGGGGGGGAGGGCGAACACCGGGGAGCTGTTTTTT
CDR3aa: CASSTGGRANTGELFF

abundance: few
j_gene: TRBJ1-1
v_gene: TRBV4-2
d_gene: -
CDR3nt: TGTGCCAGCAGCCAAGCCGTCATCGGAGGGGGGATAAACACTGAAGCTTTCTTT
CDR3aa: CASSQAVIGGGINTEAFF

abundance: few
j_gene: TRBJ1-2
v_gene: TRBV12-3/TRBV12-4
d_gene: -
CDR3nt: TGTGCCAGCAGTACCCCCACAGGTGTCCGGGATGGCTACACCTTC
CDR3aa: CASSTPTGVRDGYTF

abundance: many
j_gene: TRBJ2-2
v_gene: TRBV2
d_gene: TRBD2
CDR3nt: TGTGCCAGCAGTGAAATGGCTAGCGGGGTTACCGGGGAGCTGTTTTTT
CDR3aa: CASSEMASGVTGELFF

abundance: few
j_gene: TRBJ2-7
v_gene: TRBV19
d_gene: -
CDR3nt: TGTGCCAGTAACGCTCCGCCAGGGACCGAGCAGTACTTC
CDR3aa: CASNAPPGTEQYF

abundance: many
j_gene: TRBJ2-7
v_gene: TRBV5-1
d_gene: -
CDR3nt: TGCGCCAGCAGCTTGGGTCAGGGGTGGAACGAGCAGTACTTC
CDR3aa: CASSLGQGWNEQYF

abundance: few
j_gene: TRBJ1-5
v_gene: TRBV20-1
d_gene: -
CDR3nt: TGCAGTGCTAGGGGTCCGGGGCTTAGAGATAGCAATCAGCCCCAGCATTTT
CDR3aa: CSARGPGLRDSNQPQHF

abundance: many
j_gene: TRBJ2-3
v_gene: TRBV20-1
d_gene: -
CDR3nt: TGCAGTGCTAGGGGCAGGGGTAGCACAGATACGCAGTATTTT
CDR3aa: CSARGRGSTDTQYF

abundance: -
j_gene: TRBJ1-6
v_gene: TRBV7-2
d_gene: TRBD1
CDR3nt: TGTGCCAGCAGCTTAGAGGGACAGAGCTCCTATAATTCACCCCTCCACTTT
CDR3aa: CASSLEGQSSYNSPLHF

abundance: many
j_gene: TRBJ2-1
v_gene: TRBV15
d_gene: -
CDR3nt: TGTGCCACCAGCAGAGCCCTAGGGACTTCGGTCAATGAGCAGTTCTTC
CDR3aa: CATSRALGTSVNEQFF